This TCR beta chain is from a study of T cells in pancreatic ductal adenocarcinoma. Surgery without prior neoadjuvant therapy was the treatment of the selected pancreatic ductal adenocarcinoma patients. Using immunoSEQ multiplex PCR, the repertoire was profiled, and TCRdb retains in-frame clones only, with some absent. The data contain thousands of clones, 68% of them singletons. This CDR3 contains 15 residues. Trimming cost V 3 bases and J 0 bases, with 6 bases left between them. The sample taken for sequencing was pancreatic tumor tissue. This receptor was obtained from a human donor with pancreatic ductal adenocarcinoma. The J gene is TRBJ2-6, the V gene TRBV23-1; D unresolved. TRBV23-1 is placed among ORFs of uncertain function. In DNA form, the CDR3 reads TGCGCCAGCAGTCATAGGCTCTCTGGGGCCAACGTCCTGACTTTC. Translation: CASSHRLSGANVLTF.